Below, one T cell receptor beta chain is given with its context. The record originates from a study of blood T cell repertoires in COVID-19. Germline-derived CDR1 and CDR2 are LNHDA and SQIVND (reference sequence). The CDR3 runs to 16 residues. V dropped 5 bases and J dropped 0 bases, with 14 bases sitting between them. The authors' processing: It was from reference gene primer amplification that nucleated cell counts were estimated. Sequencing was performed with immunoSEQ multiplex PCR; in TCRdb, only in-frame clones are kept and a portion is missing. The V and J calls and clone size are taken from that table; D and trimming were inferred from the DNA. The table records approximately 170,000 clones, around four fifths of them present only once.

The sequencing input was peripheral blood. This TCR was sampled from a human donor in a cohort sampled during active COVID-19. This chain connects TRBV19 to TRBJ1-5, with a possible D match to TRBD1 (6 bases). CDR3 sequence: CASSPTDRTSNQPQHF. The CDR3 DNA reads TGTGCCAGTAGTCCCACGGACAGAACTAGCAATCAGCCCCAGCATTTT.